This TCR beta chain was captured by sequencing in a study of OX40 agonist ivuxolimab in advanced cancers. Study summary: Every 2 weeks, patients received ivuxolimab intravenously, dosed at 0.01 to 10 mg/kg. It was permissible to have had prior anti-PD-1, anti-PD-L1 or anti-CTLA-4 therapy, and about 40% had some. Study-wide results and caveats: Among T cells, CD8+ cells averaged more expanded clones than CD4+ cells.

A remark on this clone: No antigen is known for it.

The table came from immunoSEQ multiplex PCR; TCRdb's copy has only in-frame clones and leaves some out. The sample includes around 30,000 clones, roughly 84% of them seen just once. V lost 3 bases, J lost 6 bases, and 8 bases stayed unmatched. CDR3 size: 15 residues. CDR1 SEHNR and CDR2 FQNEAQ come from the germline V gene (reference sequence). The clonotype comes from an adult with an advanced solid tumor such as melanoma, head and neck, liver or kidney cancer. The sequencing here drew on CD4+ or CD8+ T cells sorted from blood, taken in a trial of the OX40 agonist ivuxolimab. The chain carries TRBV7-9 and TRBJ1-2; 9 bases line up with TRBD1. Here the CDR3 DNA reads TGTGCCAGCAGCTTGCTCCGGGACAGGGTCCATGGCTACACCTTC. Translated, it gives CASSLLRDRVHGYTF.